These 22 T cell receptor beta chains were sequenced from one sample in a study of T cell repertoires in cytomegalovirus infection. These TCRs are of unknown antigen specificity. TCRdb re-called the reads with MiXCR, one entry per CDR3 protein. This sample yields 750,000 to 950,000 distinct CDR3 sequences, of which 25% to 30% are seen a single time; around 13% belongs to the top ten. The sequenced sample was cultured CD8+ T cells from PBMCs, obtained from culture after CMV antigen stimulation. Receptors were obtained from a human donor in good health (CMV status not recorded). Some clones in this sample may be carry-over from other donors' samples.

A note on this clonotype: Possible read error: a much larger clone is one base away. The chain links TRBV7-2 to TRBJ2-3; 10 positions match TRBD2. CDR1 SGHTA and CDR2 FQGNSA come from the germline V gene. V was pared by 4 bases and J by 5 bases, with 12 bases of the junction left unmatched. The length of the CDR3 is 17 residues. In DNA, the CDR3 is TGTGCCAGCAGCTCCCTACTAGCGGGGAGGTCCGGAGATACGCAGTATTTT. It specifies CASSSLLAGRSGDTQYF.

This clonotype was picked up a small number of times. J is TRBJ1-1 and V is TRBV4-1; perhaps TRBD1 as D (6 bases). V was shortened by 0 bases and J by 5 bases, with 10 bases between the two germline ends. This CDR3 spans 14 amino acids. Germline assignment: CDR1 MGHRA and CDR2 YSYEKL. The DNA for the CDR3 is TGCGCCAGCAGCCAAGATCAGGGGATGACTGAAGCTTTCTTT. Protein: CASSQDQGMTEAFF.

The J gene is TRBJ1-2, the V gene TRBV10-3; 9 positions match TRBD1. Per germline, CDR1 ENHRY and CDR2 SYGVKD. CDR3 size: 13 residues. With 6 bases clipped from V and 5 bases from J, the junction kept 4 bases outside the gene matches. The CDR3 spells CAIRTGTGYGYTF. The CDR3 DNA is TGTGCCATCAGGACAGGGACAGGGTATGGCTACACCTTC.

The genes are TRBV12-3 or TRBV12-4 and TRBJ2-3; unclear D gene. V shed 2 bases and J shed 2 bases, with 11 bases lying between them. The CDR3 runs 15 residues. The CDR3, as DNA: TGTGCCAGCAGTTTAACTTCGTTCCTCACAGATACGCAGTATTTT. Translation: CASSLTSFLTDTQYF.

Judged by abundance, this clonotype is medium-sized. The V and J genes are TRBV7-8 and TRBJ1-1, with a possible D match to TRBD1 (5 bases). Germline CDR1 and CDR2: SGHVS and FQNEAQ. V lost 3 bases, J lost 4 bases, and 15 bases lay in between. The CDR3 contains 15 residues. As DNA, the CDR3 is TGTGCCAGCAGCTTCGCGTCAGGGTCGGGCACTGAAGCTTTCTTT. The encoded protein is CASSFASGSGTEAFF.

This chain links TRBV20-1 with TRBJ1-1, with no clear D. Between the trimmed V and J ends, which lost 4 bases and 6 bases, there was a span of 15 bases. Germline values: CDR1 DFQATT, CDR2 SNEGSKA (reference sequence). This CDR3 has 13 amino acids. CDR3 coding DNA: TGCAGTGCTATTACAGCAGGAACGGCTGAAGCTTTCTTT. As protein: CSAITAGTAEAFF.

For this clonotype: One end of the junction is discordant with germline, which a read error may explain. The chain recombines TRBV7-6 with TRBJ2-5; a possible D gene is TRBD2 (6 bases). The CDR3 extends over 15 amino acids. Germline lookup yields CDR1 SGHVS and CDR2 FNYEAQ. The DNA of the CDR3 is TGTGCTAGCAGCCCTTCCGGGAGCGGCTCGGAGACCCAGTACTTC. This codes for CASSPSGSGSETQYF.

The gene calls are TRBV10-2 and TRBJ1-5; D is unresolved. V shed 6 bases and J shed 2 bases, with 11 bases lying between them. This CDR3 has 14 amino acids. Germline V gene lookup returns CDR1 WSHSY and CDR2 SAAADI. The CDR3 reads CASSTAEGNQPQHF. CDR3 nucleotides: TGCGCCAGCAGCACTGCGGAGGGCAATCAGCCCCAGCATTTT.

The chain couples TRBV29-1 to TRBJ2-2; 11 nucleotides line up with TRBD2. Losses at the gene ends were 6 bases for V and 7 bases for J; bases not matched to a gene: 10. There are 15 residues in the CDR3. Germline lookup yields CDR1 SQVTM and CDR2 ANQGSEA. In nucleotides, the CDR3 is TGCAGCGTCCAGGGCTCTAGCGGGGGGAGCGGGGAGCTGTTTTTT. It encodes CSVQGSSGGSGELFF.

A few counts support this clonotype. The rearrangement uses TRBV4-2 and TRBJ2-5; possibly TRBD1 or TRBD2 for D (6 bases each). The germline CDR1 and CDR2 sequences are LGHNA and YNFKEQ. The CDR3 has 15 amino acids. The V gene lost 1 base and the J gene lost 0 bases, with 9 bases spanning the gap. CDR3 residues: CASSQAGAYQETQYF. CDR3 DNA: TGTGCCAGCAGCCAAGCGGGGGCGTACCAAGAGACCCAGTACTTC.

Many counts were recorded for this clonotype. The J gene is TRBJ2-1, the V gene TRBV7-9; D call uncertain. CDR1 is SEHNR, CDR2 FQNEAQ, per germline (reference sequence). The V end lost 6 bases, the J end lost 14 bases, and 5 bases lay between the germline ends. This CDR3 has 8 amino acids. Written as DNA, the CDR3 is TGTGCCAGCAGTTCAGAGTTCTTC. The encoded protein is CASSSEFF.

The sample holds many counts of this clonotype. The chain couples TRBV7-8 to TRBJ1-5; the match to TRBD1 covers 8 bases. This CDR3 region has 15 residues. The germline CDR1 and CDR2 sequences are SGHVS and FQNEAQ. Trimming took 5 bases from V and 6 from J; bases not matched to a gene: 9. CDR3 nucleotides: TGTGCCAGCAGCACCCGGACAGGGAGTGCTCAGCCCCAGCATTTT. Residues: CASSTRTGSAQPQHF.

The rearrangement joins TRBV4-1 to TRBJ2-1; 10 positions agree with TRBD2. Germline V gives CDR1 MGHRA, CDR2 YSYEKL. J gave up 2 bases and V 2 bases, and 3 bases lay outside the gene matches. This CDR3 spans 16 amino acids. CDR3 protein: CASSQPSGGAYNEQFF. CDR3 DNA sequence: TGCGCCAGCAGCCAACCGAGCGGGGGGGCCTACAATGAGCAGTTCTTC.

V is TRBV24-1 and J is TRBJ2-1; D might be TRBD2 (7 bases). Germline CDR1 is KGHDR and CDR2 is SFDVKD. The CDR3 is made up of 16 amino acids. The V end lost 5 bases, the J end lost 7 bases, and 20 bases lay between the germline ends. The chain's CDR3 is CATSGEGHLSGNEQFF. CDR3 in DNA: TGTGCCACCAGTGGGGAGGGACACCTCTCGGGGAATGAGCAGTTCTTC.

In its sample, this clonotype was seen a few times. CDR3 sequence reads: CASSYSMGTGELFF. The CDR3 DNA follows: TGTGCCAGCAGTTACTCGATGGGCACCGGGGAGCTGTTTTTT. V and J are TRBV6-2 or TRBV6-3 and TRBJ2-2, with unresolved D. CDR3 length equals 14 residues. Germline V CDR1 and CDR2: MNHEY, SVGEGT. V was shortened by 0 bases and J by 4 bases, with 6 bases between the two germline ends.

This chain connects TRBV5-1 to TRBJ2-2; D uncertain. V lost 4 bases, J lost 3 bases, and 13 bases lay in between. This CDR3 is built from 15 residues. Germline V gene lookup returns CDR1 SGHRS and CDR2 YFSETQ. The CDR3 nucleotides are TGCGCCAGCAGCACAGCGAGTGCTCACACCGGGGAGCTGTTTTTT. Residues: CASSTASAHTGELFF.

V is TRBV27 and J is TRBJ1-2, with a weak D call TRBD1 (6 bases). The germline gives CDR1 MNHEY, CDR2 SMNVEV (reference sequence). CDR3 length: 14 amino acids. The ends were cut back, 3 bases at V and 7 bases at J, with 15 bases in the middle. CDR3 nucleotide sequence: TGTGCCAGCAGTTTCGGAGGTGGGGGCCCTGGCTACACCTTC. Amino acids: CASSFGGGGPGYTF.

This chain uses TRBV13 with TRBJ2-2; the D is unclear. The CDR3 is made up of 16 amino acids. Germline-derived CDR1 and CDR2 are PRHDT and FYEKMQ (reference sequence). The V end lost 3 bases, the J end lost 0 bases, and 11 bases lay between the germline ends. The CDR3 here is CASSFRIEANTGELFF. DNA of the CDR3: TGTGCCAGCAGCTTTAGGATCGAAGCGAACACCGGGGAGCTGTTTTTT.

J is TRBJ1-1 and V is TRBV3-1; D remains unclear. The CDR3 extends over 14 amino acids. V was pared by 2 bases and J by 0 bases, with 7 bases between. CDR1 and CDR2 from the germline V gene are LGHDT and YNNKEL (reference sequence). The CDR3 reads CASSQLEMNTEAFF. In nucleotides, the CDR3 is TGTGCCAGCAGCCAACTGGAAATGAACACTGAAGCTTTCTTT. The whole variable domain, remainder taken from reference TRBV3-1 and TRBJ1-1, is DTAVSQTPKYLVTQMGNDKSIKCEQNLGHDTMYWYKQDSKKFLKIMFSYNNKELIINETVPNRFSPKSPDKAHLNLHINSLELGDSAVYFCASSQLEMNTEAFFGQGTRLTVV.

This clonotype was detected only a few times. The V call is TRBV2, the J call TRBJ1-5, with D unresolved. The CDR3 is made up of 14 amino acids. Trimming pared 6 bases from V and 2 bases from J, leaving 11 bases between. From germline, CDR1 is SNHLY and CDR2 FYNNEI. The CDR3 sequence: CASSPRVGNQPQHF. In DNA form, the CDR3 reads TGTGCCAGCAGCCCTCGAGTCGGCAATCAGCCCCAGCATTTT.

V gene TRBV3-1 combines with J gene TRBJ2-1; D is possibly TRBD1 (6 bases). CDR1 and CDR2 from the germline V gene are LGHDT and YNNKEL (reference sequence). Trimming removed 0 bases at V and 7 bases at J, with 16 bases between. This CDR3 region has 16 residues. CDR3 DNA: TGTGCCAGCAGCCAAGATATGGAGACAGGTTGGAATGAGCAGTTCTTC. Residues: CASSQDMETGWNEQFF.

This clonotype has just a few counts. The genes are TRBV7-3 and TRBJ2-3; D is undetermined. The CDR3 spans 14 residues. V was cut by 4 bases and J by 6 bases, with 14 bases left in between. CDR1 SGHTA and CDR2 FQGTGA come from the germline V gene. The CDR3 is CASSYGGRLDTQYF. CDR3 in DNA: TGTGCCAGCAGCTACGGCGGCCGTTTGGATACGCAGTATTTT.